What follows are 17 T cell receptor beta chains derived from one specimen sequenced in a study of blood T cell repertoires in COVID-19. The method was immunoSEQ multiplex PCR; TCRdb's version includes in-frame clones alone and lacks a portion of them. The sample yields tens of thousands of clones, roughly nine tenths seen once. Sequences were obtained from peripheral blood. The receptor set was obtained from a man between 45 and 60 years old with active COVID-19.

The rearrangement joins TRBV6-5 to TRBJ2-7; D call uncertain. This CDR3 is built from 15 residues. V was cut by 3 bases and J by 6 bases, with 18 bases left in between. Germline loops: CDR1 MNHEY, CDR2 SVGAGI. CDR3 DNA sequence: TGTGCCAGCAGTTATCTGAGCGAGGCACTACGCGAGCAGTACTTC. Its protein product is CASSYLSEALREQYF.

V gene TRBV19 combines with J gene TRBJ1-6; a weak D match, TRBD1 (6 bases). Trimming took off 4 bases at V and 7 bases at J, with 17 bases between the two ends. Germline V gene sequence: CDR1 LNHDA, CDR2 SQIVND (reference sequence). The CDR3 length is 16 residues. CDR3 residues: CASSTLQGWGNSPLHF. CDR3 sequence (DNA): TGTGCCAGTAGTACCTTACAGGGATGGGGCAATTCACCCCTCCACTTT.

The V call is TRBV7-8, the J call TRBJ1-1; 11 bases fit TRBD1. Germline lookup yields CDR1 SGHVS and CDR2 FQNEAQ. The CDR3 has 16 amino acids. V was clipped by 5 bases and J by 6 bases; unmatched bases: 11. DNA for the CDR3: TGTGCCAGCAGCCCCCGGGACAGGGGGTTTTCGGCTGAAGCTTTCTTT. Its translation: CASSPRDRGFSAEAFF.

The rearrangement joins TRBV13 to TRBJ1-3, with D uncertain. Per the germline V gene, CDR1 is PRHDT and CDR2 is FYEKMQ (reference sequence). Trimming removed 0 bases at V and 2 bases at J, with 5 bases between. The CDR3 contains 14 residues. The CDR3 nucleotides are TGTGCCAGCAGCTTAGGCTCTACTGGAAACACCATATATTTT. It encodes CASSLGSTGNTIYF.

The CDR3 loop reads CASCRAAGEETQYF. The CDR3, as DNA: TGTGCCAGCTGCCGGGCGGCGGGGGAGGAGACCCAGTACTTC. The rearrangement joins TRBV11-3 to TRBJ2-5, with TRBD2 matching over 7 bases. The V gene end was trimmed by 8 bases and the J gene end by 5 bases; junction bases not matched to a gene: 11. The CDR3 contains 14 residues. The germline V gene has CDR1 SGHNT and CDR2 YENEEA.

J is TRBJ1-4 and V is TRBV11-2, with a weak D call TRBD1 (5 bases). Per the germline V gene, CDR1 is SGHAT and CDR2 is FQNNGV. V was shortened by 6 bases and J by 7 bases, with 18 bases between the two germline ends. The CDR3 is 15 amino acids. This chain's CDR3 is CASRPPGRVGEKLFF. CDR3 nucleotides: TGTGCCAGCAGGCCCCCGGGCAGGGTCGGTGAAAAACTGTTTTTT.

V gene TRBV2 combines with J gene TRBJ1-1; 7 nucleotides match TRBD1. V trimming: 7 bases; J trimming: 1 base; junction bases outside the gene matches: 6. Looked up from germline, CDR1 is SNHLY and CDR2 is FYNNEI. This CDR3 is 14 amino acids long. This CDR3 is CASNRQGGNTEAFF. The CDR3 DNA reads as TGTGCCAGCAATAGACAGGGAGGGAACACTGAAGCTTTCTTT.

This clone appeared a single time. The chain is built from TRBV19 and TRBJ2-7; TRBD2 aligns across 12 bases. Per germline, CDR1 LNHDA and CDR2 SQIVND (reference sequence). The trim removed 1 base at V and 4 bases at J, leaving 5 bases unmatched. The CDR3 has 16 residues. CDR3 in amino acids: CASSIGSLAGGYEQYF. CDR3 nucleotide sequence: TGTGCCAGTAGTATAGGGTCGCTAGCGGGAGGGTACGAGCAGTACTTC.

The chain is built from TRBV21-1 and TRBJ2-5; the table's D call of TRBD1 was not tested on the DNA. TRBV21-1 is shown as a pseudogene. The CDR3 spans 14 residues. CDR3 loop: CASREGELQETQYF. The CDR3 nucleotides are TGTGCCAGCCGAGAGGGGGAGCTCCAAGAGACCCAGTACTTC.

This clone was detected only once. The chain carries TRBV4-1 and TRBJ2-3, with TRBD2 as a possible D gene (8 bases). Germline V gene sequence: CDR1 MGHRA, CDR2 YSYEKL. The CDR3 has 16 residues. Trimming took 4 bases from V and 2 from J, leaving 16 bases between them. This CDR3 reads CASSPREGAHTDTQYF. CDR3 DNA: TGCGCCAGCAGCCCCCGGGAGGGGGCCCACACAGATACGCAGTATTTT.

The chain joins TRBV9 to TRBJ2-7; D call uncertain. Germline CDR1 and CDR2: SGDLS and YYNGEE. The germline V and J ends were trimmed by 2 bases and 3 bases, with 12 bases remaining between them. The CDR3 covers 14 residues. CDR3 sequence: CASSVLPTDYEQYF. The CDR3 DNA sequence: TGTGCCAGCAGCGTCCTCCCAACAGACTACGAGCAGTACTTC.

The CDR3 is CASSEAELAGAETQYF. CDR3 DNA sequence: TGTGCCAGCAGTGAAGCGGAACTAGCGGGAGCGGAGACCCAGTACTTC. The chain links TRBV6-1 to TRBJ2-5, with 11 nucleotides matching TRBD2. Per the germline V gene, CDR1 is MNHNS and CDR2 is SASEGT. The length of the CDR3 is 16 residues. V shed 0 bases and J 5 bases; nucleotides not matched to a gene: 5.

V gene TRBV11-3 combines with J gene TRBJ1-1; 12 nucleotides agree with TRBD1. V trimming: 3 bases; J trimming: 5 bases; junction bases outside the gene matches: 4. The CDR3 is 15 residues long. Germline V CDR1 and CDR2: SGHNT, YENEEA. CDR3 loop: CASSLGQGAQTEAFF. Written as DNA, the CDR3 is TGTGCCAGCAGCTTGGGACAGGGGGCGCAAACTGAAGCTTTCTTT.

The V call is TRBV5-1, the J call TRBJ2-5; TRBD2 matches 9 bases. Unmatched junction bases numbered 9, after V lost 4 bases and J lost 5 bases. CDR1 and CDR2 from the germline V gene are SGHRS and YFSETQ. This CDR3 has 15 amino acids. Here the CDR3 reads CASSVLGGGAETQYF. Here the CDR3 DNA reads TGCGCCAGCAGCGTCTTGGGCGGGGGGGCTGAGACCCAGTACTTC. The whole variable domain, remainder taken from reference TRBV5-1 and TRBJ2-5, is KAGVTQTPRYLIKTRGQQVTLSCSPISGHRSVSWYQQTPGQGLQFLFEYFSETQRNKGNFPGRFSGRQFSNSRSEMNVSTLELGDSALYLCASSVLGGGAETQYFGPGTRLLVL.

This clone was seen a single time. This chain joins TRBV7-9 and TRBJ2-1; D is perhaps TRBD2 (5 bases). CDR1 and CDR2 from the germline V gene are SEHNR and FQNEAQ (reference sequence). The CDR3 has 13 amino acids. V dropped 4 bases and J dropped 7 bases, with 11 bases sitting between them. The CDR3, as DNA: TGTGCCAGCAGCTACAGCGGATGGAATGAGCAGTTCTTC. This codes for CASSYSGWNEQFF.

This chain connects TRBV9 to TRBJ2-2; 7 nucleotides line up with TRBD1. The CDR3 runs 15 residues. The V gene end was trimmed by 3 bases and the J gene end by 4 bases; junction bases not matched to a gene: 6. Germline V gene data show CDR1 as SGDLS and CDR2 as YYNGEE. CDR3 in DNA: TGTGCCAGCAGCGCCCGGGACAGTTTCACCGGGGAGCTGTTTTTT. It codes for CASSARDSFTGELFF.

This chain connects TRBV7-9 to TRBJ1-6, with 8 bases identical to TRBD1. The CDR3 covers 17 residues. Germline CDR1 and CDR2: SEHNR and FQNEAQ (reference sequence). The V gene end was trimmed by 6 bases and the J gene end by 5 bases; junction bases not matched to a gene: 12. The CDR3 sequence: CASRPSQGGRNNSPLHF. In nucleotides, the CDR3 is TGTGCCAGCAGACCGTCACAGGGGGGTAGGAATAATTCACCCCTCCACTTT.